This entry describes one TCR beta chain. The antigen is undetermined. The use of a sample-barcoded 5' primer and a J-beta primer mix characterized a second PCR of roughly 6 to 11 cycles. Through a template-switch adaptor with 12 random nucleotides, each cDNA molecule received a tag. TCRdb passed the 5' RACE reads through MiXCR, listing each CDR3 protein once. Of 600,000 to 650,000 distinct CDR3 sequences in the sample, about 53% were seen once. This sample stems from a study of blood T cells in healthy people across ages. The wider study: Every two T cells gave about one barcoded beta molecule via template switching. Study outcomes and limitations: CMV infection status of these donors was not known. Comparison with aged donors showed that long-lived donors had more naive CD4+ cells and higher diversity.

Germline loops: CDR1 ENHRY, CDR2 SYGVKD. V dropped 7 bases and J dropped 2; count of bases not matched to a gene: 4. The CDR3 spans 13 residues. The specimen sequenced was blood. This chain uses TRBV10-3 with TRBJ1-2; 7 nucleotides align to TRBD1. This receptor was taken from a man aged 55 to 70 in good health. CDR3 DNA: TGTGCCATCACCGGGACAGCCAACTATGGCTACACCTTC. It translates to CAITGTANYGYTF.